A selection of T cell receptor beta chains follows, all from one sample in a study of blood T cell repertoires in COVID-19. Libraries were prepared by immunoSEQ multiplex PCR; TCRdb keeps only in-frame clonotypes and omits some of them. The table records 110,000 to 150,000 clones, 60% to 85% of them present only once. Sample: peripheral blood. The receptors stem from a man aged 50 to 59 with active or convalescent COVID-19. The CDR3 runs from the conserved cysteine through the conserved F or W. D genes are given only for firm matches.

D gene: TRBD1; J gene: TRBJ1-5; V gene: TRBV19; CDR3 DNA: TGTGCCAGTAGTATAGATGGGACAGGAGATCAGCCCCAGCATTTT; CDR3 protein: CASSIDGTGDQPQHF
D gene: TRBD2; J gene: TRBJ2-1; V gene: TRBV11-2; CDR3 DNA: TGTGCCAGCAGCCCCTTAGCGGGGCAATACAATGAGCAGTTCTTC; CDR3 protein: CASSPLAGQYNEQFF
D gene: TRBD1; J gene: TRBJ1-4; V gene: TRBV5-5; CDR3 DNA: TGTGCCAGCAGCTTGGAGACAGGGGGCGGAAAACTGTTTTTT; CDR3 protein: CASSLETGGGKLFF
D gene: TRBD2; J gene: TRBJ2-1; V gene: TRBV28; CDR3 DNA: TGTGCCAGCAGTTTATTTGGGCTAGCGGGAGGGCCCAGCAATGAGCAGTTCTTC; CDR3 protein: CASSLFGLAGGPSNEQFF
D gene: NA; J gene: TRBJ2-5; V gene: TRBV2; CDR3 DNA: TGTGCCAGCAGTGGAGGTGGAGAGACCCAGTACTTC; CDR3 protein: CASSGGGETQYF
D gene: TRBD2; J gene: TRBJ2-1; V gene: TRBV7-8; CDR3 DNA: TGTGCCAGCAGCTTACGGGTCGGGACTACCTACAATGAGCAGTTCTTC; CDR3 protein: CASSLRVGTTYNEQFF
D gene: NA; J gene: TRBJ2-1; V gene: TRBV6-5; CDR3 DNA: TGTGCCAGCAGTTACTCATTGGGACACTCCGGGAATGAGCAGTTCTTC; CDR3 protein: CASSYSLGHSGNEQFF
D gene: NA; J gene: TRBJ1-1; V gene: TRBV28; CDR3 DNA: TGTGCCAGCCAAGCTTATTCCGGGGTCACAAACACTGAAGCTTTCTTT; CDR3 protein: CASQAYSGVTNTEAFF
D gene: TRBD2; J gene: TRBJ2-3; V gene: TRBV27; CDR3 DNA: TGTGCCAGCAGTTGGGGAGGGCAGGGCACAGATACGCAGTATTTT; CDR3 protein: CASSWGGQGTDTQYF
D gene: NA; J gene: TRBJ2-3; V gene: TRBV2; CDR3 DNA: TGTGCTCGCGGATGGGATACGCAGTATTTT; CDR3 protein: CARGWDTQYF